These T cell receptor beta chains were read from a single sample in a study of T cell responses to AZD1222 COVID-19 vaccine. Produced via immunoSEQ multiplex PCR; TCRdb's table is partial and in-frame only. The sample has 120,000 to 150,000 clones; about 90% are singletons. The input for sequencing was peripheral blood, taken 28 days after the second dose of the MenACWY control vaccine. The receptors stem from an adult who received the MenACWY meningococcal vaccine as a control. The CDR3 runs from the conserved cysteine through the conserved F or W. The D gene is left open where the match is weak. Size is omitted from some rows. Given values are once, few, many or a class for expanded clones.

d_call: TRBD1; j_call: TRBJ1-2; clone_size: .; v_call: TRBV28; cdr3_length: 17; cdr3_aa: CASSSPTAGGLNYGYTF; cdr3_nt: TGTGCCAGCAGTTCCCCCACGGCAGGGGGCCTTAACTATGGCTACACCTTC
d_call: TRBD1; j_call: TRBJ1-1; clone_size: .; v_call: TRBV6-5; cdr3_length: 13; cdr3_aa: CASSPGTGTEAFF; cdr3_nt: TGTGCCAGCAGTCCCGGGACAGGTACTGAAGCTTTCTTT
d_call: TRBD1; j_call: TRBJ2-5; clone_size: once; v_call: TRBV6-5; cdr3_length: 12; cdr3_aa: CASTTDRQTQYF; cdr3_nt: TGTGCCAGCACTACGGACAGGCAGACCCAGTACTTC
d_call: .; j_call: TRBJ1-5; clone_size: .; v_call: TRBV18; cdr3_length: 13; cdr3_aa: CASSPQDGQPQHF; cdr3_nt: TGTGCCAGCTCACCCCAGGATGGCCAGCCCCAGCATTTT
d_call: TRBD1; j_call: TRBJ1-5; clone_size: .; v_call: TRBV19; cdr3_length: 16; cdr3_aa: CASSTRGQGGDQPQHF; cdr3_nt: TGTGCCAGTAGTACCCGCGGACAGGGTGGGGATCAGCCCCAGCATTTT
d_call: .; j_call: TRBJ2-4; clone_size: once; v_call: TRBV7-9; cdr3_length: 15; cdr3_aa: CASSQTALAKNIQYF; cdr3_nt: TGTGCCAGCAGCCAGACAGCGCTAGCCAAAAACATTCAGTACTTC
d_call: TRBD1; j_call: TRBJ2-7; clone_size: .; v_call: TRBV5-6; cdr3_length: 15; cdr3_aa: CASSGTTQGADEQYF; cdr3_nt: TGTGCCAGCAGCGGGACGACGCAGGGGGCGGACGAGCAGTACTTC
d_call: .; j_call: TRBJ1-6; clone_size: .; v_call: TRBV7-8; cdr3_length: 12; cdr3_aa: CASSHSNSPLHF; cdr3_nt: TGTGCCAGCAGCCATAGTAATTCACCCCTCCACTTT
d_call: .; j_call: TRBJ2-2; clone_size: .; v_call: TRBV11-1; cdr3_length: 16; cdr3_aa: CASSLERGGNTGELFF; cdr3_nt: TGTGCCAGCAGCTTAGAGAGGGGAGGGAACACCGGGGAGCTGTTTTTT
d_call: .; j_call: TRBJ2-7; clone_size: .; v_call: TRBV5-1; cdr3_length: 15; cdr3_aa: CASSPDGGGRHEQYF; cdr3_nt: TGCGCCAGCAGCCCGGATGGGGGGGGCCGTCACGAGCAGTACTTC
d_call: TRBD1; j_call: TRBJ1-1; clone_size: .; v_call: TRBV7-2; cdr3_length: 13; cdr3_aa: CASSFGQGAEAFF; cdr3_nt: TGTGCCAGCAGCTTCGGACAGGGGGCTGAAGCTTTCTTT
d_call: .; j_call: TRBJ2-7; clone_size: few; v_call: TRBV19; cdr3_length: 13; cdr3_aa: CASSLQASYEQYF; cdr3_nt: TGTGCCAGTAGCCTACAGGCTTCCTACGAGCAGTACTTC
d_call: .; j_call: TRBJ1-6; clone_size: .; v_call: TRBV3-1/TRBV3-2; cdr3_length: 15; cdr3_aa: CASSQAGTEASPLHF; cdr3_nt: TGTGCCAGCAGCCAAGCCGGGACCGAGGCTTCACCCCTCCACTTT
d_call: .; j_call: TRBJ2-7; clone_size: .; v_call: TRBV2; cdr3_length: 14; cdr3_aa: CASSEGTVPYEQYF; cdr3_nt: TGTGCCAGCAGTGAAGGGACAGTACCCTACGAGCAGTACTTC
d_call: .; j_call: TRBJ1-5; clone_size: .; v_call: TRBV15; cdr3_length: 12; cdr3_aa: CATSRVEQPQHF; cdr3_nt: TGTGCCACCAGCAGAGTTGAACAGCCCCAGCATTTT
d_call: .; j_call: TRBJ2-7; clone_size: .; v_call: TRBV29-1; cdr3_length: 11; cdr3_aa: CSVEVVGEQYF; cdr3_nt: TGCAGCGTTGAGGTTGTGGGCGAGCAGTACTTC